Listed here is a single T cell receptor beta chain. Trimming pared 6 bases from V and 4 bases from J, leaving 12 bases between. The CDR3 is 14 residues long. Germline V gene sequence: CDR1 MNHEY, CDR2 SMNVEV (reference sequence). The data were obtained in a study of blood T cell repertoires in COVID-19. Across the study: Sources were T cells, B-cell-depleted T cells, or PBMCs; the material itself was cDNA or gDNA.

Produced via immunoSEQ multiplex PCR; TCRdb's table is partial and in-frame only. The sample contains approximately 130,000 clones, approximately 84% of which appear only once. V is TRBV27 and J is TRBJ1-4, with a weak D call TRBD1 (6 bases). The receptor comes from a woman between 45 and 65 years old who had recovered from COVID-19. The sequencing input was peripheral blood. The CDR3 spells CASSKGQYNEKLFF. The CDR3 DNA reads as TGTGCCAGCAGCAAGGGACAATATAATGAAAAACTGTTTTTT.